These 25 T cell receptor beta chains share one sample of origin, sequenced in a study of T cell responses to AZD1222 COVID-19 vaccine. Using immunoSEQ multiplex PCR, the repertoire was profiled, and TCRdb retains in-frame clones only, with some absent. The profile shows around 200,000 clones, approximately 94% of them singletons. This material consisted of peripheral blood, taken 28 days after the second AZD1222 dose. Receptor source: an adult who received the AZD1222 COVID-19 vaccine.

The chain joins TRBV4-2 to TRBJ2-7; no clear D. The V end lost 0 bases, the J end lost 5 bases, and 5 bases lay between the germline ends. Germline-derived CDR1 and CDR2 are LGHNA and YNFKEQ. The CDR3 sequence is 12 residues long. For the CDR3, the DNA is TGTGCCAGCAGCCAAGATCGGCACGAGCAGTACTTC. Its protein product is CASSQDRHEQYF.

V usage is TRBV19 and J usage is TRBJ1-1; TRBD1 is a possible D gene (6 bases). V was trimmed by 7 bases and J by 6 bases, leaving 15 bases between them. From germline, CDR1 is LNHDA and CDR2 SQIVND (reference sequence). The CDR3 consists of 13 residues. The CDR3 sequence: CASTLRGDSEAFF. Here the CDR3 DNA reads TGTGCCAGTACCCTAAGGGGGGACTCTGAAGCTTTCTTT.

This rearrangement joins TRBV7-9 to TRBJ1-1; D possibly corresponds to TRBD1 (6 bases). The CDR3 is 13 amino acids. V was pared by 9 bases and J by 1 base, with 12 bases between. Germline CDR1 and CDR2: SEHNR and FQNEAQ (reference sequence). The DNA of the CDR3 is TGTGCCAGTGACAGGTCACCGAACACTGAAGCTTTCTTT. Translation: CASDRSPNTEAFF.

The gene calls are TRBV6-1 and TRBJ1-5, with a possible D match to TRBD1 (5 bases). The V and J ends lost 4 bases and 5 bases respectively, with 21 bases between them. Looked up from germline, CDR1 is MNHNS and CDR2 is SASEGT. The CDR3 spans 17 residues. CDR3: CASSGNADRGEYQPQHF. The CDR3 DNA reads as TGTGCCAGCAGTGGCAACGCTGATAGGGGAGAGTATCAGCCCCAGCATTTT.

The rearrangement uses TRBV5-1 and TRBJ1-1; D is perhaps TRBD1 (5 bases). Germline V CDR1 and CDR2: SGHRS, YFSETQ. The V end lost 0 bases, the J end lost 8 bases, and 17 bases lay between the germline ends. The CDR3 spans 15 residues. The CDR3 protein is CASSLVLGTQREAFF. CDR3 nucleotide sequence: TGCGCCAGCAGCTTGGTTCTGGGGACCCAGAGGGAAGCTTTCTTT.

V usage is TRBV5-1 and J usage is TRBJ2-5; D gene unclear. Germline values: CDR1 SGHRS, CDR2 YFSETQ. V shed 1 base and J shed 4 bases, with 5 bases lying between them. This CDR3 region has 12 residues. CDR3 nucleotide sequence: TGCGCCAGCAGCTTGCAGGCAGAGACCCAGTACTTC. The encoded protein is CASSLQAETQYF.

The chain employs TRBV7-3 and TRBJ2-3; tentative D call: TRBD2 (6 bases). The germline V gene has CDR1 SGHTA and CDR2 FQGTGA. This CDR3 is 14 amino acids long. V lost 4 bases, J lost 0 bases, and 8 bases lay in between. CDR3 sequence reads: CASSSGTSTDTQYF. The CDR3 region has the DNA TGTGCCAGCAGCTCCGGGACTAGCACAGATACGCAGTATTTT.

This sequence joins TRBV12-5 and TRBJ1-2; 8 bases are a match to TRBD1. V lost 1 base, J lost 6 bases, and 7 bases stayed unmatched. CDR3 length equals 15 residues. CDR1 and CDR2 from the germline V gene are LGHNT and FRNRAP. This chain's CDR3 is CASGLEPTGGHGYTF. In DNA form, the CDR3 reads TGTGCTAGTGGTTTGGAACCCACAGGGGGACATGGCTACACCTTC. The complete variable domain, with remaining parts taken from reference TRBV12-5 and TRBJ1-2, reads DARVTQTPRHKVTEMGQEVTMRCQPILGHNTVFWYRQTMMQGLELLAYFRNRAPLDDSGMPKDRFSAEMPDATLATLKIQPSEPRDSAVYFCASGLEPTGGHGYTFGSGTRLTVV.

This chain joins TRBV6-5 and TRBJ1-2, with a possible D match to TRBD1 (6 bases). V lost 0 bases to trimming and J lost 7 bases, with 12 bases between them. Per the germline V gene, CDR1 is MNHEY and CDR2 is SVGAGI. This CDR3 is 14 amino acids long. CDR3 protein: CASSYSQGRGGYTF. DNA of the CDR3: TGTGCCAGCAGTTACTCGCAGGGGAGGGGTGGCTACACCTTC.

The rearrangement links TRBV9 to TRBJ2-1; D unresolved. CDR3 size: 13 residues. Per the germline V gene, CDR1 is SGDLS and CDR2 is YYNGEE. Trimming took 0 bases from V and 4 from J, leaving 5 bases between them. As DNA, the CDR3 is TGTGCCAGCAGCGTAGGCATTTACAATGAGCAGTTCTTC. Translated: CASSVGIYNEQFF.

The rearrangement links TRBV3-1 (or the pseudogene TRBV3-2) to TRBJ2-1; 7 bases match TRBD2. CDR3 length equals 18 residues. V gave up 0 bases and J gave up 4 bases; unmatched junction bases: 12. Germline V gene data show CDR1 as LGHDT and CDR2 as YNNKEL (reference sequence). CDR3 sequence reads: CASSQEMRGLNPYNEQFF. For the CDR3, the DNA is TGTGCCAGCAGCCAAGAGATGCGGGGGTTGAATCCATACAATGAGCAGTTCTTC.

The chain combines TRBV10-3 with TRBJ1-2, with D tentatively TRBD1 (5 bases). The V and J ends lost 4 bases and 4 bases respectively, with 7 bases between them. The germline gives CDR1 ENHRY, CDR2 SYGVKD. The CDR3 has 12 amino acids. The CDR3 DNA reads TGTGCCATCAGTGTTCAGGGCTATGGCTACACCTTC. Translating gives CAISVQGYGYTF.

The genes are TRBV6-1 and TRBJ1-3; D is uncertain. V was trimmed by 2 bases and J by 0 bases, leaving 8 bases between them. Germline CDR1 MNHNS, CDR2 SASEGT. The CDR3 runs to 15 residues. The CDR3 loop reads CASSELSISGNTIYF. CDR3 in DNA: TGTGCCAGCAGTGAACTGTCGATCTCTGGAAACACCATATATTTT.

This clone was seen only a few times. The J gene is TRBJ2-5, the V gene TRBV3-1 (or the pseudogene TRBV3-2); 8 bases match TRBD1. The junction had 12 bases not matched to a gene; V was cut back by 5 bases and J by 7 bases. This CDR3 has 15 residues. Germline V gene sequence: CDR1 LGHDT, CDR2 YNNKEL (reference sequence). The CDR3 nucleotides read TGTGCCAGCAGCAGACGGGGACCCAGGGGGCCGACCCAGTACTTC. Its protein is CASSRRGPRGPTQYF.

The chain has TRBV6-1 and TRBJ1-2, with TRBD1 matching 8 bases. The CDR3 covers 18 residues. The germline CDR1 and CDR2 sequences are MNHNS and SASEGT. V lost 4 bases, J lost 0 bases, and 13 bases stayed unmatched. CDR3 coding DNA: TGTGCCAGCAGTGGGACAGGGAATCTCAGGTTTTCTAACTATGGCTACACCTTC. Its translation: CASSGTGNLRFSNYGYTF.

The gene calls are TRBV19 and TRBJ1-6; the D gene is possibly TRBD1 (5 bases). CDR3 length equals 13 residues. Germline V gives CDR1 LNHDA, CDR2 SQIVND (reference sequence). V lost 6 bases and J 10 bases, leaving 13 bases between the germline ends. The CDR3 coding sequence is TGTGCCAGTAGGGCGACGGGGGGATCACCCCTCCACTTT. Translation: CASRATGGSPLHF.

The rearrangement uses TRBV5-1 and TRBJ2-5; D might be TRBD1 (6 bases). Germline values: CDR1 SGHRS, CDR2 YFSETQ. Trimming shortened V by 1 base and J by 1 base, and 8 bases separated the two germline ends. The CDR3 is made up of 14 amino acids. The CDR3 sequence: CASSLPDSQETQYF. Here the CDR3 DNA reads TGCGCCAGCAGCTTGCCGGACAGCCAAGAGACCCAGTACTTC. The variable domain in full, with the rest retrieved from reference TRBV5-1 and TRBJ2-5, is KAGVTQTPRYLIKTRGQQVTLSCSPISGHRSVSWYQQTPGQGLQFLFEYFSETQRNKGNFPGRFSGRQFSNSRSEMNVSTLELGDSALYLCASSLPDSQETQYFGPGTRLLVL.

The J gene is TRBJ2-3, the V gene TRBV11-1, with 9 bases that match TRBD1. Germline loops: CDR1 SGHAT, CDR2 FQDESV (reference sequence). With V trimmed by 2 bases and J by 3 bases, 6 bases remained unmatched. The CDR3 consists of 16 residues. CDR3 DNA sequence: TGTGCCAGCAGCTTAATTGGGACAGGGCGGACAGATACGCAGTATTTT. Translating gives CASSLIGTGRTDTQYF.

The chain combines TRBV13 with TRBJ1-5; D is ambiguous. The V and J ends lost 5 bases and 7 bases respectively, with 12 bases between them. The CDR3 runs 13 residues. Germline V lookup: CDR1 PRHDT, CDR2 FYEKMQ (reference sequence). The CDR3 region is CASSREESQPQHF. The CDR3 DNA reads TGTGCCAGCAGCCGAGAGGAGAGCCAGCCCCAGCATTTT. Complete variable domain (other parts from reference TRBV13 and TRBJ1-5): AAGVIQSPRHLIKEKRETATLKCYPIPRHDTVYWYQQGPGQDPQFLISFYEKMQSDKGSIPDRFSAQQFSDYHSELNMSSLELGDSALYFCASSREESQPQHFGDGTRLSIL.

The chain employs TRBV6-2 or TRBV6-3 and TRBJ1-4; 9 bases are shared with TRBD1. This CDR3 is built from 15 residues. The V and J ends lost 6 bases and 6 bases, in that order; junction bases with no gene match: 8. The germline V gene has CDR1 MNHEY and CDR2 SVGEGT. The CDR3 DNA follows: TGTGCCAGCAGCCAGTTGGACAGGGGAGATGAAAAACTGTTTTTT. As protein: CASSQLDRGDEKLFF.

V is TRBV13 and J is TRBJ1-3; TRBD1 is a possible D gene (6 bases). Trimming removed 5 bases at V and 0 bases at J, with 14 bases between. The germline gives CDR1 PRHDT, CDR2 FYEKMQ (reference sequence). This CDR3 contains 16 residues. This CDR3 is CASSVRQVLSGNTIYF. The DNA of the CDR3 is TGTGCCAGCAGCGTAAGACAGGTCCTCTCTGGAAACACCATATATTTT.

The V call is TRBV6-5, the J call TRBJ1-5, with a weak D call TRBD1 (5 bases). Looked up from germline, CDR1 is MNHEY and CDR2 is SVGAGI. The CDR3 is made up of 14 amino acids. The V end was cut by 6 bases, the J end by 9 bases, with 18 bases between. CDR3 in amino acids: CASRSGTGSMPQHF. Here the CDR3 DNA reads TGTGCCAGCAGAAGCGGGACGGGAAGTATGCCCCAGCATTTT.

J is TRBJ2-7 and V is TRBV23-1; 8 bases are a match to TRBD1. TRBV23-1 is classed as an ORF, of uncertain function. CDR3 length: 16 amino acids. The V segment lost 4 bases and the J segment 6 bases; nucleotides outside the gene matches: 14. The CDR3 DNA reads TGCGCCAGCAGTCCCGTTTGTTACAGGGGGATTGCCGAGCAGTACTTC. Its translation is CASSPVCYRGIAEQYF.

The genes are TRBV4-2 and TRBJ2-1; TRBD2 matches at 7 bases. Unmatched junction bases numbered 13, after V lost 3 bases and J lost 5 bases. Germline-derived CDR1 and CDR2 are LGHNA and YNFKEQ. This CDR3 contains 17 residues. This chain's CDR3 is CASSQTLTGGFNNEQFF. For the CDR3, the DNA is TGTGCCAGCAGCCAGACACTGACGGGGGGTTTCAACAATGAGCAGTTCTTC.

The chain links TRBV10-3 to TRBJ2-7; 9 bases map to TRBD1. This CDR3 has 13 amino acids. Germline V CDR1 and CDR2: ENHRY, SYGVKD. Trimming cost V 6 bases and J 6 bases; bases outside gene matches: 6. The CDR3 sequence is CAISPGQGSEQYF. The CDR3 DNA reads TGTGCCATCAGCCCGGGACAGGGCTCCGAGCAGTACTTC.